These 17 T cell receptor beta chains were all obtained from the same sample, sequenced in a study of T cells after posttransplantation cyclophosphamide. Sequencing used immunoSEQ multiplex PCR; TCRdb keeps in-frame clones, though not all of them. This sample has about 52,000 clones, with 70% to 90% found just once. Sequenced: PBMCs. The receptors derive from a man aged 30 to 39 with a blood cancer, CMV-positive, and with a related stem cell donor.

The chain couples TRBV4-2 to TRBJ2-6, with D perhaps matching TRBD1 (5 bases). Per the germline V gene, CDR1 is LGHNA and CDR2 is YNFKEQ. This CDR3 is built from 17 residues. The V end lost 1 base, the J end lost 0 bases, and 10 bases lay between the germline ends. The CDR3 nucleotides are TGTGCCAGCAGCCAAGTGATGGGGCTCTCTGGGGCCAACGTCCTGACTTTC. Protein product: CASSQVMGLSGANVLTF.

This clone was observed once. J is TRBJ1-1 and V is TRBV16, with TRBD1 matching over 8 bases. The V segment lost 0 bases and the J segment 10 bases; nucleotides outside the gene matches: 7. CDR1 is KGHSY and CDR2 is FQNENV in the germline V gene. The CDR3 has 14 amino acids. The DNA for the CDR3 is TGTGCCAGCAGCCAATCCGGACAGGGTTATCGAGCTTTCTTT. Amino acid sequence: CASSQSGQGYRAFF. Based on the CDR3 plus reference TRBV16 and TRBJ1-1, the full variable domain is GEEVAQTPKHLVRGEGQKAKLYCAPIKGHSYVFWYQQVLKNEFKFLISFQNENVFDETGMPKERFSAKCLPNSPCSLEIQATKLEDSAVYFCASSQSGQGYRAFFGQGTRLTVV.

This clone occurred a few times. This sequence joins TRBV6-4 and TRBJ2-1, with 7 bases aligning to TRBD1. Germline lookup yields CDR1 MRHNA and CDR2 SNTAGT. V lost 4 bases to trimming and J lost 9 bases; unmatched junction nucleotides: 6. The CDR3 is 13 residues long. CDR3 residues: CASSAQGLGEQFF. CDR3 sequence (DNA): TGTGCCAGCAGTGCACAGGGGCTCGGTGAGCAGTTCTTC.

The genes are TRBV7-9 and TRBJ1-2; tentative D call: TRBD1 (6 bases). The CDR3 spans 14 residues. Germline values: CDR1 SEHNR, CDR2 FQNEAQ (reference sequence). V was pared by 1 base and J by 7 bases, with 13 bases between. In DNA form, the CDR3 reads TGTGCCAGCAGCTTAGTCCCCAACAGGGCTGGCTACACCTTC. It yields the protein CASSLVPNRAGYTF.

This clone was seen just once. The chain carries TRBV19 and TRBJ2-7; 10 bases are shared with TRBD1. J was trimmed by 5 bases and V by 5 bases; bases with no gene match: 9. Germline values: CDR1 LNHDA, CDR2 SQIVND (reference sequence). There are 15 residues in the CDR3. In DNA form, the CDR3 reads TGTGCCAGTAGTTTGGACAGGGGGATCCTTAACGAGCAGTACTTC. It encodes CASSLDRGILNEQYF.

The rearrangement uses TRBV18 and TRBJ1-1; 11 bases line up with TRBD1. V lost 0 bases and J lost 3; bases outside the gene matches: 3. Germline V CDR1 and CDR2: KGHSH, LQKENI. This CDR3 region has 16 residues. CDR3: CASSPPGTGGHTEAFF. The DNA of the CDR3 is TGTGCCAGCTCACCACCGGGGACAGGGGGGCACACTGAAGCTTTCTTT.

The chain recombines TRBV6-1 with TRBJ1-1; D unresolved. V was shortened by 6 bases and J by 0 bases, with 8 bases between the two germline ends. From germline, CDR1 is MNHNS and CDR2 SASEGT. This CDR3 spans 13 amino acids. The CDR3 here is CASSLQMNTEAFF. The CDR3 region has the DNA TGTGCCAGCAGCCTTCAGATGAACACTGAAGCTTTCTTT.

The chain recombines TRBV23-1 with TRBJ1-1; a weak D match, TRBD1 (6 bases). TRBV23-1 is designated an ORF whose function remains uncertain. The CDR3 extends over 15 amino acids. The V gene lost 8 bases and the J gene lost 0 bases, with 16 bases spanning the gap. CDR3 residues: CASRATRGMNTEAFF. The CDR3 DNA reads as TGCGCCAGCCGCGCGACCAGGGGTATGAACACTGAAGCTTTCTTT.

This rearrangement joins TRBV5-4 to TRBJ2-1, with D perhaps TRBD1 (5 bases). This CDR3 spans 15 amino acids. Per germline, CDR1 SGHNT and CDR2 YYREEE (reference sequence). V dropped 4 bases and J dropped 0 bases, with 11 bases sitting between them. The CDR3 bases are TGTGCCAGCAGCCCAGGGTACCTCTCCTACAATGAGCAGTTCTTC. Translation: CASSPGYLSYNEQFF. The full variable domain, with the rest looked up from reference TRBV5-4 and TRBJ2-1, is ETGVTQSPTHLIKTRGQQVTLRCSSQSGHNTVSWYQQALGQGPQFIFQYYREEENGRGNFPPRFSGLQFPNYSSELNVNALELDDSALYLCASSPGYLSYNEQFFGPGTRLTVL.

This rearrangement joins TRBV30 to TRBJ2-3; TRBD1 aligns across 8 bases. CDR1 is GTSNPN, CDR2 SVGIG, per germline (reference sequence). V was pared by 2 bases and J by 4 bases, with 2 bases of the junction left unmatched. The CDR3 totals 13 residues. CDR3 region: CAWSWTGPDTQYF. CDR3 in DNA: TGTGCCTGGAGTTGGACAGGGCCAGATACGCAGTATTTT. The entire variable domain, with the rest obtained from reference TRBV30 and TRBJ2-3, is as follows: SQTIHQWPATLVQPVGSPLSLECTVEGTSNPNLYWYRQAAGRGLQLLFYSVGIGQISSEVPQNLSASRPQDRQFILSSKKLLLSDSGFYLCAWSWTGPDTQYFGPGTRLTVL.

J is TRBJ2-1 and V is TRBV9, with D tentatively TRBD2 (6 bases). Germline assignment: CDR1 SGDLS and CDR2 YYNGEE. This CDR3 is built from 14 residues. The ends were cut back, 3 bases at V and 2 bases at J, with 9 bases in the middle. The CDR3 loop reads CASSGGDAYNEQFF. The CDR3 DNA sequence: TGTGCCAGCAGCGGCGGGGACGCCTACAATGAGCAGTTCTTC.

The chain has TRBV19 and TRBJ2-1, with TRBD2 as a possible D gene (6 bases). The CDR3 spans 15 residues. CDR1 is LNHDA and CDR2 is SQIVND in the germline V gene (reference sequence). The V end lost 2 bases, the J end lost 4 bases, and 12 bases lay between the germline ends. Here the CDR3 DNA reads TGTGCCAGTAGTATATGGACTGGAGGGTACAATGAGCAGTTCTTC. It is translated as CASSIWTGGYNEQFF. The full variable domain, its missing parts supplied by reference TRBV19 and TRBJ2-1, is DGGITQSPKYLFRKEGQNVTLSCEQNLNHDAMYWYRQDPGQGLRLIYYSQIVNDFQKGDIAEGYSVSREKKESFPLTVTSAQKNPTAFYLCASSIWTGGYNEQFFGPGTRLTVL.

Only one count was recorded for this clone. The rearrangement uses TRBV7-2 and TRBJ2-5; D call uncertain. V lost 2 bases to trimming and J lost 4 bases, with 11 bases between them. The CDR3 contains 14 residues. Germline V gene data show CDR1 as SGHTA and CDR2 as FQGNSA. CDR3 protein: CASSLMGSRETQYF. CDR3 bases: TGTGCCAGCAGCTTAATGGGCAGTAGAGAGACCCAGTACTTC.

The CDR3 nucleotides read TGTGCCAGCAGCCGCGACAGGGGGTCCTACGAGCAGTACTTC. Its protein is CASSRDRGSYEQYF. The V call is TRBV7-6, the J call TRBJ2-7; the match to TRBD1 covers 9 bases. Unmatched junction bases numbered 3, after V lost 5 bases and J lost 1 base. Germline CDR1 and CDR2: SGHVS and FNYEAQ. CDR3 size: 14 residues.

The chain recombines TRBV7-3 with TRBJ2-1; D is perhaps TRBD2 (6 bases). Trimming removed 5 bases from V and 0 bases from J, with 11 bases in between. Per germline, CDR1 SGHTA and CDR2 FQGTGA. The CDR3 sequence is 15 residues long. CDR3 sequence: CASSVGGSSYNEQFF. CDR3 bases: TGTGCCAGCAGCGTCGGGGGAAGCTCCTACAATGAGCAGTTCTTC.

The rearrangement uses TRBV5-1 and TRBJ2-1, with D perhaps TRBD2 (6 bases). CDR1 SGHRS and CDR2 YFSETQ come from the germline V gene. The V gene lost 2 bases and the J gene lost 6 bases, with 21 bases spanning the gap. There are 17 residues in the CDR3. The DNA of the CDR3 is TGCGCCAGCAGCTTCGGCCGTGGAGGGTCCTCGCCCAATGAGCAGTTCTTC. This translates into CASSFGRGGSSPNEQFF.

The chain links TRBV19 to TRBJ1-2; no clear D gene. V was cut by 0 bases and J by 4 bases, with 15 bases left in between. The germline V gene has CDR1 LNHDA and CDR2 SQIVND (reference sequence). This CDR3 has 16 amino acids. Here the CDR3 DNA reads TGTGCCAGTAGTATAGACTTGGAGGGTTTTGGCTATGGCTACACCTTC. Translating it yields CASSIDLEGFGYGYTF.